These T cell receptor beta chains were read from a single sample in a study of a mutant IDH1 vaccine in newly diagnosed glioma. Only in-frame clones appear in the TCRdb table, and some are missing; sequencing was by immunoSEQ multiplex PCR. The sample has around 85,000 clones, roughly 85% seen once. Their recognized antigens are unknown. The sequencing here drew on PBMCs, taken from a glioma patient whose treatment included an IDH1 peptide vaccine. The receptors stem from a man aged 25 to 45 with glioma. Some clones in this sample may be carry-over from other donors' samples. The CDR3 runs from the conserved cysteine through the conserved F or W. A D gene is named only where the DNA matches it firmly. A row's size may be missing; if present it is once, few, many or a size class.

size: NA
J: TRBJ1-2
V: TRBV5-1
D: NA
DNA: TGCGCCAGCAGCTTGGTTAATATACAGGGAGCGGATGGCTACACCTTC
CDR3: CASSLVNIQGADGYTF

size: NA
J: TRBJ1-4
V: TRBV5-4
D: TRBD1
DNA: TGTGCCAGCAGCCAAAGGGGGCGGGCTAATGAAAAACTGTTTTTT
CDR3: CASSQRGRANEKLFF

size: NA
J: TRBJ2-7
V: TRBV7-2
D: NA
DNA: TGTGCCAGCAGCTTAGGCGGAGCGGGCTACGAGCAGTACTTC
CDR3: CASSLGGAGYEQYF

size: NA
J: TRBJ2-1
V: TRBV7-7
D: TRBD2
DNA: TGTGCCAGCAAGCTTTTTACGGCGGGAGGGAACAGCTACAATGAGCAGTTCTTC
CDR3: CASKLFTAGGNSYNEQFF

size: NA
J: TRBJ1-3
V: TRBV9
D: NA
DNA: TGTGCCAGCAGCATCGGGGTTTTTAACACCATATATTTT
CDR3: CASSIGVFNTIYF

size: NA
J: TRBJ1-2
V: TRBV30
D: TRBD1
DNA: TGTGCCTGGAGCGTAATTTCCGGGACAGGGGACGGCTACACCTTC
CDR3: CAWSVISGTGDGYTF

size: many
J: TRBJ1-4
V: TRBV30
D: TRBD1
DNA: TGTGCCGCCTGGAGTTGGACAGGGAACGAAAAACTGTTTTTT
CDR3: CAAWSWTGNEKLFF

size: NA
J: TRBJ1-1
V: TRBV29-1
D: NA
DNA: TGCAGCGTTAGGACAATGGGGGACACTGAAGCTTTCTTT
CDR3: CSVRTMGDTEAFF

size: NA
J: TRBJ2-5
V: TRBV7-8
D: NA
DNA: TGTGCCAGCAGCTTGGAGGGCCGGAGTGTGGAGACCCAGTACTTC
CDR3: CASSLEGRSVETQYF

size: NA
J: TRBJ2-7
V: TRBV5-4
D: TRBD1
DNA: TGTGCCAGCAGCTTTGGACAGGGACCCTACGAGCAGTACTTC
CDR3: CASSFGQGPYEQYF

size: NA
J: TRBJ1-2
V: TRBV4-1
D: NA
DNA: TGCGCCAGCAGCAGCATCGGGTGGGGCGGTATATATGGCTACACCTTC
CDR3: CASSSIGWGGIYGYTF

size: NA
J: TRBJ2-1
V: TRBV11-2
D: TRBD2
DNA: TGTGCCAGCAGTATAGCGGGGGGCGACAATGAGCAGTTCTTC
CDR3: CASSIAGGDNEQFF

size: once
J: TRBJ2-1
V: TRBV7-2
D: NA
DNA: TGTGCCAGCAGCTTTGTGACACCGGGTTGGGATGAGCAGTTCTTC
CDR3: CASSFVTPGWDEQFF

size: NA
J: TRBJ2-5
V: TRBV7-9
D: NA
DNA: TGTGCCAGCAGCTTAAAGAGCGGCCAAGAGACCCAGTACTTC
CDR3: CASSLKSGQETQYF

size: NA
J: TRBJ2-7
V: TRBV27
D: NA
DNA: TGTGCCAGCAGTTTTGGCCAGAGTGCATCATACGAGCAGTACTTC
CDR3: CASSFGQSASYEQYF

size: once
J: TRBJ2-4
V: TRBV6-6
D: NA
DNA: TGTGCCAGCAGGTATGGGCGGCATCAGTACTTC
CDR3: CASRYGRHQYF

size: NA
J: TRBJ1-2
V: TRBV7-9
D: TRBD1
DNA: TGTGCCAGCAGCTCAGGGGGCGCAGACTATGGCTACACCTTC
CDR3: CASSSGGADYGYTF

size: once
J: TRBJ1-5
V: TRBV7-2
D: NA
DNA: TGTGCCAGCAGCTTAGAGGGATACAATCAGCCCCAGCATTTT
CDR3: CASSLEGYNQPQHF

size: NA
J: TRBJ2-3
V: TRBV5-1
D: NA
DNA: TGCGCCAGCAGCTTAGGCCTAGCCGAAGATACGCAGTATTTT
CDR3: CASSLGLAEDTQYF

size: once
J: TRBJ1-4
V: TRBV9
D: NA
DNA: TGTGCCAGCAGCGTAGATCAGGCGGGAACAACTAATGAAAAACTGTTTTTT
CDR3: CASSVDQAGTTNEKLFF

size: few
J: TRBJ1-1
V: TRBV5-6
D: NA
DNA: TGTGCCAGCAGCTTAATATCAAGGGGCACTGAAGCTTTCTTT
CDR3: CASSLISRGTEAFF

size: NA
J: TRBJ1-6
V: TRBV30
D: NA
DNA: TGTGCCTGGACAGGGGCTTATAATTCACCCCTCCACTTT
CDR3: CAWTGAYNSPLHF

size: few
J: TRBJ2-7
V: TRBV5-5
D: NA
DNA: TGTGCCAGCAGCTCCGTGGAACGCTCCTACGAGCAGTACTTC
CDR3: CASSSVERSYEQYF

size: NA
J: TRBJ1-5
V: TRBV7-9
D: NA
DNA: TGTGCCAGCACCCCGGAAGGGCCGGCCCAGCCCCAGCATTTT
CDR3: CASTPEGPAQPQHF

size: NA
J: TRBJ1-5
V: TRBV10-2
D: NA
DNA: TGCGCCAGCAGTGAGGGAAGGCAGACTACCCAGCATTTT
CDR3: CASSEGRQTTQHF

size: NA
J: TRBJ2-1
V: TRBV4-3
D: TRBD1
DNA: TGCGCCAGCAGCCAAGGACAGGGTTCGGGAAATGAGCAGTTCTTC
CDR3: CASSQGQGSGNEQFF

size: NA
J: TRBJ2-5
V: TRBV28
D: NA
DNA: TGTGCCAGCAGTTTATATATCAAAGAGACCCAGTACTTC
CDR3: CASSLYIKETQYF

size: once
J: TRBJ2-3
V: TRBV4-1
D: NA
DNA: TGCGCCAGCAGCCAGACTGTGGGCACAGATACGCAGTATTTT
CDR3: CASSQTVGTDTQYF

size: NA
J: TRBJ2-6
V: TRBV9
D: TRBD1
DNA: TGTGCCAGCAGCCCTTGGGACAGTAGCTCTGGGGCCAACGTCCTGACTTTC
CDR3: CASSPWDSSSGANVLTF

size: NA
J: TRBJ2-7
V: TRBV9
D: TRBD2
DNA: TGTGCCAGCAGCGTAGGGGAGGGTCGCTACGAGCAGTACTTC
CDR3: CASSVGEGRYEQYF

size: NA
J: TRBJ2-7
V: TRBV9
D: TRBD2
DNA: TGTGCCAGCAGCCCATCGACTAGCGGGAGGTCGAGCGAGCAGTACTTC
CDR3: CASSPSTSGRSSEQYF